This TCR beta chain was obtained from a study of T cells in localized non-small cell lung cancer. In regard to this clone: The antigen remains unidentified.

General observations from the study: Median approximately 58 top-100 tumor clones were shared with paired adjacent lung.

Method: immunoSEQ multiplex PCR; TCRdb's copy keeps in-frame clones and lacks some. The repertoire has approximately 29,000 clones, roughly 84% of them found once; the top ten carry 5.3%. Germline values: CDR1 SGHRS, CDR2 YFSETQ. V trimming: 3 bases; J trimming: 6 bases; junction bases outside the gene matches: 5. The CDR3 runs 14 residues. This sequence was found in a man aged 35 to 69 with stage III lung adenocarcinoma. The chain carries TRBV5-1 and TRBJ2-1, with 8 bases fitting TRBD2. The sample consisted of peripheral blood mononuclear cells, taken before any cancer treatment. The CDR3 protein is CASSYGGAANEQFF. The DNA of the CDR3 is TGCGCCAGCAGCTACGGGGGGGCCGCCAATGAGCAGTTCTTC.